The T cell receptor (beta chain) described here comes from a study of blood T cells in healthy people across ages (dated by TCRdb to the mid-2010s). Study-level background: Template switching captured roughly one uniquely barcoded TCR beta cDNA molecule per two T cells in model experiments. Using deep sequencing normalized with unique cDNA molecular identifiers, the study measured how TCR beta repertoire diversity changes with age. Donors of different ages were randomly distributed across sequencing lanes to avoid experimental bias. The donors were split into four age groups: young (average 16 years), middle-aged (nearly 40), aged (approximately 59) and long-lived (about 74). For two donors (one aged 18 to 29 and one aged 80 or older), the study analyzed two additional independent replicas of 1 million unique cDNA reads from the same blood draw. Here is what the overall study found, with its caveats: As age increased, observed TCR beta diversity per million T cells dropped in a roughly linear way, and a significant reduction was already evident by age 40. Donor CMV infection status was unknown, potentially confounding age-related changes in expanded clonotypes. There was a strong correlation between observed TCR beta diversity and the percentage of naive T cells measured by flow cytometry. Because profiling used bulk unsorted PBMCs, naive and antigen-experienced compartments could not be compared conclusively. Compared with the aged group, more naive CD4+ T cells, fewer expanded clones and increased TCR diversity were shown by the long-lived group, suggesting age selection. Estimates of total diversity from one million sequenced T cells were regarded as lower bounds and underestimates.

The CDR3 contains 14 residues, cysteine and phenylalanine counted. Only CDR3 DNA is held: 42 bases, read in frame from base 1. The germline V gene gives CDR1 as SGHRS and CDR2 as YFSETQ. The germline V end is reduced by 4 bases and the J end by 10 bases; junction bases left unmatched: 13. This clonotype was counted ten times or more. What antigen it recognizes has not been identified. One base away there is no much larger clone; base qualities are not given. Donors were roughly 40 systemically healthy Caucasian individuals from Russia aged roughly 6 to 95 years. Each donor gave about 9.8 milliliters of peripheral blood, drawn into EDTA-treated Vacutainer tubes. PBMCs were isolated by Ficoll-Paque density-gradient centrifugation, with at least 6.5 million obtained per sample. Trizol reagent was used to extract total RNA from PBMCs, with at least 6 micrograms per sample. Naive CD45RAhigh/CD27high T cell percentages were measured by flow cytometry on a PBMC aliquot from every donor.

Receptor amplification or capture employed 5' RACE. Sequenced using an Illumina HiSeq 2500. A second PCR of about 7 to 12 cycles was run with a J-beta primer mix and a sample-barcoded 5' primer. Each TCR beta cDNA molecule received a unique molecular identifier from a template-switch 5' adaptor carrying 12 random nucleotides. At least 2.5 million CDR3-containing paired-end reads were obtained from each sample. First-strand cDNA was synthesized from all RNA with the Mint cDNA synthesis kit, primed by a TRBC-specific oligonucleotide. After uracil-DNA glycosylase treatment, a first 18-cycle PCR used universal primers M1SS and BC2_uni_R on all cDNA. The original methods were these. Each sample was normalized by randomly selecting 1 million high-quality reads, each carrying a distinct molecular identifier. Reads sharing molecular identifiers were discarded rather than binned into consensus sequences. MiTCR, set to a Q25 quality threshold and the strictest error-elimination algorithm, was used for CDR3 identification, clonotype clustering and error correction. A nonparametric unseen species model using Euler transformation provided a lower-bound estimate of total TCR beta diversity. TCRdb handled the public reads itself, with Q25 trimming in fastp and clone calling in MiXCR, and kept productive beta chains. For every CDR3 protein sequence, its rows merge into one entry that carries the most common genes and DNA. These V and J calls are TCRdb output, not the study's own analysis. The sample table records over a million distinct CDR3 sequences; 35% to 55% of these occur just once. The ten biggest clones cover about 20% of the sample.

The TCR originated in a woman between 55 and 75 years old in good health. The rearranged chain carries TRBV5-1 and TRBJ1-2; TRBD1 matches 7 bases in the middle. Material for sequencing was blood. The DNA reads as follows: TGCGCCAGCAGCCCTGTGACAGGGTTGGAAGACTACACCTTC. Its protein reads: CASSPVTGLEDYTF.